This is a list of T cell receptor beta chains from one sample in a study of cytomegalovirus exposure and HLA in healthy donors. Sequenced by immunoSEQ multiplex PCR; TCRdb stores in-frame clones only, minus some. The table lists 150,000 or so clones, over 75% of them singletons, with over 0.6% in the top ten. The sequenced sample was PBMCs. The origin of the receptors is a male donor in good health and CMV-seronegative. CDR3s include the opening cysteine and the closing phenylalanine or tryptophan.

>TRBV7-9
CSSSLGDNSNQPQHF
>TRBV6-6
CASSYSQASSYEQYF
>TRBV9
CASSVVQSGNTIYF
>TRBV11-2
CASSLGGWRDSAYEQYF
>TRBV9
CASSVSGSNTGELFF
>TRBV5-6
CASSLEQTSAQYF
>TRBV13
CASSPGQGDYEQYF
>TRBV2
CASSTDSHEQYF
>TRBV2
CASRILGDTQYF
>TRBV6-5
CASSYAGGYGYTF
>TRBV27
CASARDRGNGEQYF
>TRBV28
CASTEGASGRSSTDTQYF
>TRBV29-1
CSVEYSGRVDEQYF
>TRBV19
CASSMTGSNQPQHF
>TRBV6-5
CASSYSDRGTEAFF
>TRBV19
CASGPGSSSYEQYF
>TRBV6-1
CATCPGQFNQPQHF
>TRBV5-1
CASSLATGGKDGYTF
>TRBV19
CASSIRGDFYSNQPQHF
>TRBV2
CASSELYEQYF
>TRBV10-3
CAISESGFSGETQYF
>TRBV5-6
CASTLAGGTGELFF
>TRBV2
CASSGGQTTDTQYF
>TRBV27
CASSVTGTSGYEQYF
>TRBV19
CASSIDRGYNEQFF
>TRBV7-2
CASSLWGYSNQPQHF
>TRBV5-4
CASSLPSGETQYF
>TRBV7-9
CASSLAQGQAEAFF
>TRBV18
CASSQTSGNTGELFF
>TRBV7-6
CASSPSGVNGYTF
>TRBV7-8
CASSLERMNTEAFF
>TRBV7-2
CASSSGLAGEQYF
>TRBV6-7
CASSYSGHSNTEAFF
>TRBV7-2
CASSSWGGSGDEQYF
>TRBV11-3
CASSPDVARGEQFF
>TRBV7-9
CSSSLGTPVSYEQYF
>TRBV5-1
CASRGQGVTYGYTF
>TRBV5-1
CASSWDSGSYEQYF
>TRBV6-5
CASSRSRVADYGYTF
>TRBV9
CASSPREGEGTDTQYF
>TRBV29-1
CSVSPGDTEAFF
>TRBV5-8
CASSWGEGIYGYTF
>TRBV5-1
CASSSPGQGGTEAFF
>TRBV27
CASSSPGTGLVDEQFF
>TRBV30
CAWEGGGQETQYF
>TRBV6-5
CASSTWTGNNEQFF